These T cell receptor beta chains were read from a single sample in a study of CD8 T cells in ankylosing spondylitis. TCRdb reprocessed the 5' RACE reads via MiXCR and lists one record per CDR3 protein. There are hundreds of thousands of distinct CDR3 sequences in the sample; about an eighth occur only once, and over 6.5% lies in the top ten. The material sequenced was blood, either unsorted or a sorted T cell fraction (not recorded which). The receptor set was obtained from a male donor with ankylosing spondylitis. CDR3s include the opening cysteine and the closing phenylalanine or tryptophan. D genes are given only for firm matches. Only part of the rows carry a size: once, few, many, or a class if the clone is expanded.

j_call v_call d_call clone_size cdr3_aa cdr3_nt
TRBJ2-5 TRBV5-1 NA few CASMAGVVGETQYF TGCGCCAGCATGGCAGGGGTTGTCGGAGAGACCCAGTACTTC
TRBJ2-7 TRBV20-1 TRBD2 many CSAQTSGGTYEQYF TGCAGTGCTCAGACTAGCGGGGGGACCTACGAGCAGTACTTC
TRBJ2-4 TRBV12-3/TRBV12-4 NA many CASSLSGLGPANGDIQYF TGTGCCAGCAGTTTAAGCGGGCTTGGGCCAGCCAATGGGGACATTCAGTACTTC
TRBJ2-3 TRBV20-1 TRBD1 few CSARARFRGPADTQYF TGCAGTGCTAGAGCTCGATTTAGGGGGCCTGCAGATACGCAGTATTTT
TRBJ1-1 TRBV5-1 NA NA CASSINTEAFF TGCGCCAGCAGCATTAACACTGAAGCTTTCTTT
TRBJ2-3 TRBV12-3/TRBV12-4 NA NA CASSLSRLQYF TGTGCCAGCAGTTTAAGCAGGTTGCAGTATTTT
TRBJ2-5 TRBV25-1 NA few CASSEYPRETQYF TGTGCCAGCAGTGAATACCCGAGGGAGACCCAGTACTTC
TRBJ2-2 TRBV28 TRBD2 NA CASSLWASGTNTGELFF TGTGCCAGCAGTTTATGGGCTAGCGGGACGAACACCGGGGAGCTGTTTTTT
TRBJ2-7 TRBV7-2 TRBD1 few CASSPGQGLLYEQYF TGTGCCAGCAGCCCGGGACAGGGTCTCCTCTACGAGCAGTACTTC
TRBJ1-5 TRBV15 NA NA CATSRDLGAVSNQPQHF TGTGCCACCAGCAGAGATCTGGGGGCGGTAAGCAATCAGCCCCAGCATTTT
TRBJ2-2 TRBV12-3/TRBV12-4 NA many CASSLGGAGELFF TGTGCCAGCAGTTTGGGTGGCGCCGGGGAGCTGTTTTTT
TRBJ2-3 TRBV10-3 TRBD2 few CAISESGLAGVSDTQYF TGTGCCATCAGTGAGTCTGGGCTAGCGGGAGTTTCAGATACGCAGTATTTT
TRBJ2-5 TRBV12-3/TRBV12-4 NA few CASVRGGSETQYF TGTGCCAGCGTCAGAGGGGGGTCGGAGACCCAGTACTTC
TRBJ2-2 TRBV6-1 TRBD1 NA CASRIQGAIGELFF TGTGCCAGCAGAATTCAGGGGGCTATCGGGGAGCTGTTTTTT
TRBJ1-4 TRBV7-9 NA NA CASSLPYPATNEKLFF TGTGCCAGCAGCCTCCCCTATCCAGCAACTAATGAAAAACTGTTTTTT
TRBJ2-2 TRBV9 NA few CASNTYTGELFF TGTGCCAGCAACACCTACACCGGGGAGCTGTTTTTT
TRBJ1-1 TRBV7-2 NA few CASSQGHTNTEAFF TGTGCCAGCAGCCAGGGACACACGAACACTGAAGCTTTCTTT
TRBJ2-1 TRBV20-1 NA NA CSAEEGLDEQFF TGCAGTGCTGAGGAGGGCCTCGATGAGCAGTTCTTC
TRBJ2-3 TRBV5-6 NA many CASSLPGGTDTQYF TGTGCCAGCAGCCTACCCGGGGGCACAGATACGCAGTATTTT
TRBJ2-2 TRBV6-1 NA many CASSPVRTITGELFF TGTGCCAGCAGTCCAGTGAGAACTATCACCGGGGAGCTGTTTTTT